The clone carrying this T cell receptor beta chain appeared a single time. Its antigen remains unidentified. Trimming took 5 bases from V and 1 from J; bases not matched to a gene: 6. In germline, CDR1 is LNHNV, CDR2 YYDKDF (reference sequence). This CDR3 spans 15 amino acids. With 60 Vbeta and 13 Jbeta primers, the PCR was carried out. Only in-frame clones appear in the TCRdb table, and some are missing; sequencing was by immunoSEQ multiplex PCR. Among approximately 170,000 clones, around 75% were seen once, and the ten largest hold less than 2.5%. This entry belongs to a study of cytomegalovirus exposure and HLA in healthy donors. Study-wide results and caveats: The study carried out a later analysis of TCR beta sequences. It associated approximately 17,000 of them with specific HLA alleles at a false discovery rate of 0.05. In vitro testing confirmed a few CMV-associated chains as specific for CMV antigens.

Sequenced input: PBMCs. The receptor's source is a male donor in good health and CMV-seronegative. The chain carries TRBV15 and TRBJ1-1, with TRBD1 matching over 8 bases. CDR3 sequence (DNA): TGTGCCACCAGCGGACGGACAGGGAAGAACACTGAAGCTTTCTTT. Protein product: CATSGRTGKNTEAFF. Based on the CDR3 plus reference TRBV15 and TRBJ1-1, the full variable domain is DAMVIQNPRYQVTQFGKPVTLSCSQTLNHNVMYWYQQKSSQAPKLLFHYYDKDFNNEADTPDNFQSRRPNTSFCFLDIRSPGLGDTAMYLCATSGRTGKNTEAFFGQGTRLTVV.